Following are 13 T cell receptor beta chains from one sample sequenced in a study of Ad26.COV2.S vaccination and SARS-CoV-2 variants. The treatment: roughly 20 received Ad26.COV2.S at low or high dose, single or two shots; about 5 received placebo; per-sample allocation not given. Sampling took place 63 days after the first vaccine or placebo injection. Here immunoSEQ multiplex PCR was the method, and the copy in TCRdb shows in-frame clones only, minus some. The table lists a few hundred thousand clones, over 80% of them singletons. The sample here was peripheral blood, taken in a trial of Ad26.COV2.S vaccine versus placebo. These receptors all come from a person aged 18 to 59 who received the Ad26.COV2.S COVID-19 vaccine or a placebo.

The chain recombines TRBV3-1 (or the pseudogene TRBV3-2) with TRBJ1-2; perhaps TRBD1 as D (5 bases). V was clipped by 1 base and J by 5 bases, with 11 bases between them. In germline, CDR1 is LGHDT, CDR2 YNNKEL (reference sequence). This CDR3 spans 14 amino acids. The CDR3, as DNA: TGTGCCAGCAGCCAAGGGCCAGGACAATATGGCTACACCTTC. Its protein is CASSQGPGQYGYTF.

V and J are TRBV18 and TRBJ1-3; TRBD1 agrees at 7 bases. J was trimmed by 7 bases and V by 1 base; bases with no gene match: 7. This CDR3 is built from 15 residues. Germline loops: CDR1 KGHSH, CDR2 LQKENI. CDR3 coding DNA: TGTGCCAGCTCACCACTTCAGGGGGAACCGAACACCATATATTTT. Its translation is CASSPLQGEPNTIYF.

With regard to this clone: The same CDR3 is also encoded by other DNA sequences in this sample. The genes are TRBV7-9 and TRBJ1-1, with 10 bases fitting TRBD1. The V gene end was trimmed by 4 bases and the J gene end by 5 bases; junction bases not matched to a gene: 4. Germline V CDR1 and CDR2: SEHNR, FQNEAQ (reference sequence). The CDR3 has 14 amino acids. CDR3 nucleotides: TGTGCCAGCAGCTCGGGACAGGGGAGGACTGAAGCTTTCTTT. Its translation is CASSSGQGRTEAFF.

The rearrangement joins TRBV11-2 to TRBJ2-3; TRBD1 aligns across 8 bases. The V gene's germline CDR1 is SGHAT and CDR2 FQNNGV. Trimming removed 5 bases from V and 3 bases from J; junction bases left unmatched: 4. The CDR3 is made up of 14 amino acids. The DNA for the CDR3 is TGTGCCAGCAGCCGACAGGGGAAAACAGATACGCAGTATTTT. Its protein is CASSRQGKTDTQYF.

This chain connects TRBV7-9 to TRBJ2-5; D not resolved. The CDR3 extends over 11 amino acids. Deletions cut 4 bases from V and 5 bases from J, with 5 bases between. Germline loops: CDR1 SEHNR, CDR2 FQNEAQ (reference sequence). CDR3 DNA sequence: TGTGCCAGCAGCTGGGTGGAGACCCAGTACTTC. Its translation is CASSWVETQYF.

This rearrangement joins TRBV23-1 to TRBJ1-6, with D uncertain. Being an ORF, TRBV23-1 has a function that is uncertain. The CDR3 totals 15 residues. V lost 6 bases to trimming and J lost 7 bases, with 16 bases between them. In DNA form, the CDR3 reads TGCGCCAGCAGCCCCCTCCAGGTTGGGAATTCACCCCTCCACTTT. It yields the protein CASSPLQVGNSPLHF.

The chain is built from TRBV19 and TRBJ1-1; no firm D call. Germline values: CDR1 LNHDA, CDR2 SQIVND (reference sequence). The CDR3 spans 13 residues. V was shortened by 8 bases and J by 2 bases, with 12 bases between the two germline ends. The CDR3 here is CASRSVNNTEAFF. CDR3 nucleotides: TGTGCCAGTCGTTCAGTCAATAACACTGAAGCTTTCTTT.

Ten or more counts support this clone. The V gene is TRBV6-2 or TRBV6-3, the J gene TRBJ2-5; 8 bases agree with TRBD1. V shed 2 bases and J 2 bases; nucleotides not matched to a gene: 13. The germline V gene has CDR1 MNHEY and CDR2 SVGEGT. This CDR3 spans 18 amino acids. For the CDR3, the DNA is TGTGCCAGCAGTTACAACCAGGGGGCTTTTTTGGGGCAAGAGACCCAGTACTTC. Amino acids: CASSYNQGAFLGQETQYF.

This rearrangement joins TRBV6-2 or TRBV6-3 to TRBJ2-7; maybe TRBD2 (6 bases). The germline V and J ends were trimmed by 5 bases and 0 bases, with 14 bases remaining between them. CDR1 and CDR2 from the germline V gene are MNHEY and SVGEGT. The CDR3 is 15 amino acids. The CDR3 nucleotides are TGTGCCAGCAGTAATCCGGGACTGAGCTCCTACGAGCAGTACTTC. Protein sequence: CASSNPGLSSYEQYF.

V usage is TRBV14 and J usage is TRBJ1-6; unclear D gene. Trimming removed 1 base from V and 7 bases from J, with 11 bases in between. Germline loops: CDR1 SGHDN, CDR2 FVKESK. This CDR3 is built from 15 residues. The CDR3 protein is CASSQVGRVNSPLHF. The CDR3 DNA reads as TGTGCCAGCAGCCAAGTGGGTAGGGTCAATTCACCCCTCCACTTT.

The chain recombines TRBV7-5 with TRBJ1-3; the tabulated D call, TRBD1, remains unverified against the DNA. TRBV7-5 is reported as a pseudogene. The CDR3 loop spans 15 amino acids. The CDR3 region has the DNA TGTGCCAGAAGCGCCGACAGGGAGGCTGGAAACACCATATATTTT. The encoded protein is CARSADREAGNTIYF.

The genes are TRBV30 and TRBJ2-5; 8 bases are shared with TRBD2. Germline values: CDR1 GTSNPN, CDR2 SVGIG (reference sequence). The CDR3 totals 15 residues. J lost 5 bases, V lost 4 bases, and 12 bases had no gene match. The CDR3 sequence is CAWTSGTRPTETQYF. The CDR3, as DNA: TGTGCCTGGACATCCGGGACTAGACCGACGGAGACCCAGTACTTC.

The CDR3 is CASRSLGNEQFF. CDR3 in DNA: TGTGCCAGCAGATCCCTAGGGAATGAGCAGTTCTTC. This rearrangement joins TRBV12-3 or TRBV12-4 to TRBJ2-1; no definite D call. Trimming cost V 6 bases and J 7 bases, with 10 bases left between them. This CDR3 has 12 amino acids.